A single sample is the source of the 5 T cell receptor beta chains below, sequenced in a study of T cell changes during pregnancy in multiple sclerosis. The assay was immunoSEQ multiplex PCR, and TCRdb's table has in-frame clones only and misses some. Of under 15,000 clones in the sample, roughly 86% were seen once. The source was CD8+ T cells from peripheral blood mononuclear cells, collected in the second trimester of pregnancy. These receptors all come from a female donor in good health, enrolled as a control in a pregnancy study.

The V and J genes are TRBV7-9 and TRBJ1-1, with 8 bases fitting TRBD1. The CDR3 spans 16 residues. V was pared by 4 bases and J by 0 bases, with 7 bases of the junction left unmatched. Germline CDR1 reads SEHNR; CDR2 reads FQNEAQ (reference sequence). CDR3 bases: TGTGCCAGCAGCTCTCCAGGGGGCACAATGAACACTGAAGCTTTCTTT. Its translation: CASSSPGGTMNTEAFF.

This clone was detected only once. The chain links TRBV18 to TRBJ1-1; D is possibly TRBD1 (5 bases). The V gene's germline CDR1 is KGHSH and CDR2 LQKENI. This CDR3 contains 14 residues. V gave up 1 base and J gave up 1 base, with 7 bases separating them. The CDR3 region is CASSPRQGNTEAFF. The CDR3 region has the DNA TGTGCCAGCTCACCACGGCAGGGGAACACTGAAGCTTTCTTT.

The chain recombines TRBV6-1 with TRBJ1-2; maybe TRBD1 (5 bases). The CDR3 runs to 15 residues. Germline lookup yields CDR1 MNHNS and CDR2 SASEGT. V was shortened by 1 base and J by 0 bases, with 9 bases between the two germline ends. The CDR3 region has the DNA TGTGCCAGCAGTGAAGTACAGGACCCTAACTATGGCTACACCTTC. It specifies CASSEVQDPNYGYTF.

This clone was found a few times. The chain has TRBV19 and TRBJ1-1; D unresolved. Trimming stripped 6 bases from V and 3 bases from J, with 8 bases between. Per germline, CDR1 LNHDA and CDR2 SQIVND (reference sequence). The CDR3 loop spans 12 amino acids. CDR3 coding DNA: TGTGCCAGTAGCAACAGCTACACTGAAGCTTTCTTT. This translates into CASSNSYTEAFF.

The chain joins TRBV29-1 to TRBJ2-7, with 8 bases matching TRBD1. The length of the CDR3 is 15 residues. V lost 5 bases and J lost 3; bases outside the gene matches: 12. Germline V gives CDR1 SQVTM, CDR2 ANQGSEA. The CDR3 protein is CSVTLVTGVFYEQYF. The CDR3 DNA sequence: TGCAGCGTTACTCTGGTGACAGGGGTTTTCTACGAGCAGTACTTC.